The present entry profiles one T cell receptor (beta chain) with its context. As yet, its antigen is unknown. The data were taken from a study of beta chain features in type 1 diabetes. Whole-study findings and limits: There was a moderate but significant shortening of TCRB CDR3s in all four CD4+ subsets of Type 1 diabetes patients. Naive, central memory and Treg TCRB repertoires seemed to resemble each other more closely in patients than they did in healthy donors.

Losses at the gene ends were 5 bases for V and 3 bases for J; bases not matched to a gene: 4. There are 14 residues in the CDR3. From germline, CDR1 is SEHNR and CDR2 FQNEAQ (reference sequence). cDNA synthesis used the whole RNA isolate, giving expressed TCRB sequences. Average reads for naive, central memory and regulatory T cell samples were roughly 3.4 million. Here immunoSEQ multiplex PCR was the method, and the copy in TCRdb shows in-frame clones only, minus some. The profile shows fewer than 350,000 clones, 15% of them singletons. This TCR was recovered from a man aged 18 to 29 with type 1 diabetes. V is TRBV7-9 and J is TRBJ1-1; 9 positions agree with TRBD1. The sequencing input was naive CD4+ T cells from blood. Here the CDR3 reads CASSLDRGHTEAFF. The DNA for the CDR3 is TGTGCCAGCAGCCTGGACAGGGGCCACACTGAAGCTTTCTTT.